The T cell receptor (beta chain) described here comes from a study of T cells after yellow fever vaccination. The CDR3 runs to 16 residues. V shed 1 base and J shed 5 bases, with 20 bases lying between them. Germline V gene lookup returns CDR1 DFQATT and CDR2 SNEGSKA (reference sequence). TCRdb redid the calling of the 5' RACE reads with MiXCR, one entry per CDR3 protein. The sample includes approximately 85,000 distinct CDR3 sequences, 13% of them seen just once. The TCR was taken from a man younger than 35 who received the YFV17D yellow fever vaccine. The starting material was CD8+ T cells not binding an NS4B(214-222) dextramer, sorted from PBMCs, obtained roughly 20 days after the first yellow fever vaccination. The chain combines TRBV20-1 with TRBJ1-1, with D tentatively TRBD1 (5 bases). In DNA, the CDR3 is TGCAGTGCTAGAGCCCTCGGGGCCGCGGTTAGGACTGAAGCTTTCTTT. Residues: CSARALGAAVRTEAFF.